The TCR beta chain described here comes from a study of shared T cell receptors in the human thymus. The protocol was immunoSEQ multiplex PCR, while the TCRdb copy is restricted to in-frame clones and leaves out a portion. The sample has hundreds of thousands of clones; 70% to 90% are singletons. The CDR3 is 15 residues long. Germline trimming cut 0 bases from V and 4 bases from J; bases unmatched to any gene: 6. CDR1 is SGHDN and CDR2 is FVKESK in the germline V gene. This sample was also put to use in a study of human thymus T cells. This second study says: From resections taken during corrective heart surgery, the thymus tissue was obtained. Within thymic and blood repertoires, V and J gene usage appeared to be biased.

V and J are TRBV14 and TRBJ2-7; 7 bases are a match to TRBD1. Input material: thymocytes. This sequence was found in a boy under two years old with a congenital heart defect. CDR3 sequence reads: CASSQDPGQTYEQYF. CDR3 in DNA: TGTGCCAGCAGCCAAGATCCGGGACAGACTTACGAGCAGTACTTC.